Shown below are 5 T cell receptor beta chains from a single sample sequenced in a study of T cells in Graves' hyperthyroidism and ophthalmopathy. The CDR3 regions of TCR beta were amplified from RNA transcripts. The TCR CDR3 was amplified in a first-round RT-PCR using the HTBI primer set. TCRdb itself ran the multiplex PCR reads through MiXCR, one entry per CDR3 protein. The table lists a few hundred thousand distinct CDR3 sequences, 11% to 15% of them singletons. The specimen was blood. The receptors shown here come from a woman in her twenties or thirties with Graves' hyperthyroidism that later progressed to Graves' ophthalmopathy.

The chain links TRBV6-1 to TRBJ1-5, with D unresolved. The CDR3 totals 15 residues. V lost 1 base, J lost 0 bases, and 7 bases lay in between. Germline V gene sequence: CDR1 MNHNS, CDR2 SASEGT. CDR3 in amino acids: CASSEVGSSNQPQHF. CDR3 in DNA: TGTGCCAGCAGTGAAGTTGGATCTAGCAATCAGCCCCAGCATTTT.

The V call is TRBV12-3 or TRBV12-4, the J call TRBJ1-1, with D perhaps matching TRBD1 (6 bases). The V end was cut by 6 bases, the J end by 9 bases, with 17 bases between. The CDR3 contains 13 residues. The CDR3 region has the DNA TGTGCCAGCAGCTGGGGGGCTGACCTTAAAGCTTTCTTT. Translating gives CASSWGADLKAFF.

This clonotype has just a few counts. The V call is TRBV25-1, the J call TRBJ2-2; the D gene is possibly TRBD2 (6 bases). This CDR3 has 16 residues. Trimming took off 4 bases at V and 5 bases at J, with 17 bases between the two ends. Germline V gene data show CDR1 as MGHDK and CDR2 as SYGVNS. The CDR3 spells CASSGIGGPHTGELFF. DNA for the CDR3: TGTGCCAGCAGTGGTATTGGAGGGCCTCATACCGGGGAGCTGTTTTTT.

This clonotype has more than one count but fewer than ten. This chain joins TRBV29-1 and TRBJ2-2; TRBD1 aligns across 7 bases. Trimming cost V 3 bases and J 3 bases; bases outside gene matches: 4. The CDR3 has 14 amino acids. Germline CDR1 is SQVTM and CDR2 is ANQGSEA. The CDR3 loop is CSVEGTAYTGELFF. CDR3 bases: TGCAGCGTTGAGGGGACAGCGTACACCGGGGAGCTGTTTTTT.

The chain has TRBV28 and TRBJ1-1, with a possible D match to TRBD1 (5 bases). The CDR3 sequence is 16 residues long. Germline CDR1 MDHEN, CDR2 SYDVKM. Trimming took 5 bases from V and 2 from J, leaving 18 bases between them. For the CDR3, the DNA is TGTGCCAGCAGTCGGACAAGGGGTCCCGCTAACACTGAAGCTTTCTTT. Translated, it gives CASSRTRGPANTEAFF.